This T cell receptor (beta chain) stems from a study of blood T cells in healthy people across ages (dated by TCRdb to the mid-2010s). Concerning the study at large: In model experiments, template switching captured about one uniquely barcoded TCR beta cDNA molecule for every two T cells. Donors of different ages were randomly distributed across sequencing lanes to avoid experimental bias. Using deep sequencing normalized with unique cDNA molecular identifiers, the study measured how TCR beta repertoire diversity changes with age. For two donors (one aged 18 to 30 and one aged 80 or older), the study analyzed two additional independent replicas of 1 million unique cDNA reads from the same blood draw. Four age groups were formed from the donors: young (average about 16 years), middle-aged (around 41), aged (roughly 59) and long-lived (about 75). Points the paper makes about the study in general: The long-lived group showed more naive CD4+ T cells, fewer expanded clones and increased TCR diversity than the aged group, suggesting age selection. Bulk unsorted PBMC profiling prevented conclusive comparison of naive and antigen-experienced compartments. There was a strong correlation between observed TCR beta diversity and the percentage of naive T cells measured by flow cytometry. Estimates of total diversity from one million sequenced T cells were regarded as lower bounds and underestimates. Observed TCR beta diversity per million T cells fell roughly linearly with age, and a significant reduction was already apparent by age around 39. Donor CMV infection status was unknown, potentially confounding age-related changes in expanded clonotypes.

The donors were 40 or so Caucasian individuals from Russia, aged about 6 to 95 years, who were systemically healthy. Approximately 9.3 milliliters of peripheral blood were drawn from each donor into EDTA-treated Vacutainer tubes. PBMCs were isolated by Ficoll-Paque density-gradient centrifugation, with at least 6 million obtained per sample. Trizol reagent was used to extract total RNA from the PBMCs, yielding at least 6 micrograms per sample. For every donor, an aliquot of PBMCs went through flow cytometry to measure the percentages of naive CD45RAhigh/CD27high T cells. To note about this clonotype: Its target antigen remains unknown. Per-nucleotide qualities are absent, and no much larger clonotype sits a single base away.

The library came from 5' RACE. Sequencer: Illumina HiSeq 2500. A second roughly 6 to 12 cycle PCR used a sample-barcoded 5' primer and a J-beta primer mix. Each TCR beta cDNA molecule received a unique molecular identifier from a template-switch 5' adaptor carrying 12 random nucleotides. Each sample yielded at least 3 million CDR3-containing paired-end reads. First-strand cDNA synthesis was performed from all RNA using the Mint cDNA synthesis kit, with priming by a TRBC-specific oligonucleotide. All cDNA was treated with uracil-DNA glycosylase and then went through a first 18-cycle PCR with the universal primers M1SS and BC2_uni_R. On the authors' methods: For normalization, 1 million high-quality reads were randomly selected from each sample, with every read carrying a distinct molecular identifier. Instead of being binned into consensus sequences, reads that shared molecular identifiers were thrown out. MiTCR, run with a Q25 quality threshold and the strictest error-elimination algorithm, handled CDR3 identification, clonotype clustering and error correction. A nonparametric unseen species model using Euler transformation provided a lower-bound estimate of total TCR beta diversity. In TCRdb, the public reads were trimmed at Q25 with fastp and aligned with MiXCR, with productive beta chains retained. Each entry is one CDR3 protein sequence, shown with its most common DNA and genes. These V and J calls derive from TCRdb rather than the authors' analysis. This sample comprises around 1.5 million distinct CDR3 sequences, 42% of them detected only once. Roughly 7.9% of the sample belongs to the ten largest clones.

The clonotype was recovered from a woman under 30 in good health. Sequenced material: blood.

The bases read TGTGCCAGCAGCTTAGCGCGCTATAGGTCGGGAGCCCTGTACAATGAGCAGTTCTTC. This translates into CASSLARYRSGALYNEQFF. The rearranged chain carries TRBV11-2 and TRBJ2-1; TRBD2 is perhaps the D gene, given 6 matching bases. The germline V gene yields SGHAT for CDR1 and FQNNGV for CDR2. Trimming costs V 1 base and J 4 bases, and their ends lie 23 bases apart. From its cysteine to its phenylalanine, the CDR3 spans 19 amino acids. Of the read, only the CDR3 DNA is kept; its 57 bases are in frame from base 1.